The clone carrying this TCR beta chain turned up a few times. This sample is part of a study of OX40 agonist ivuxolimab in advanced cancers. The method was immunoSEQ multiplex PCR; TCRdb's version includes in-frame clones alone and lacks a portion of them. The profile shows approximately 68,000 clones, roughly nine tenths of them singletons. The V gene lost 5 bases and the J gene lost 0 bases, with 9 bases spanning the gap. The CDR3 has 14 residues. CDR1 and CDR2 from the germline V gene are SGHNT and YYREEE (reference sequence). The chain carries TRBV5-4 and TRBJ1-3; unclear D gene. Here the sequenced sample was CD4+ or CD8+ T cells sorted from blood, taken in a trial of the OX40 agonist ivuxolimab. This TCR was recovered from an adult with an advanced solid tumor such as melanoma, head and neck, liver or kidney cancer. CDR3 sequence (DNA): TGTGCCAGCAGTTCGGCAGGCTCTGGAAACACCATATATTTT. It is translated as CASSSAGSGNTIYF.